Shown below are 14 T cell receptor beta chains from a single sample sequenced in a study of blood T cells in healthy people across ages. Through a sample-barcoded 5' primer and a J-beta primer mix, a second PCR was run for roughly 6 to 12 cycles. TCRdb called the 5' RACE reads again in MiXCR, with one record for every CDR3 protein. Among about 1.8 million distinct CDR3 sequences listed, roughly 50% were seen once. The sample was blood. The receptors were sampled from a woman in her forties in good health.

The chain is built from TRBV28 and TRBJ2-3; D possibly matches TRBD1 or TRBD2 (5 bases each). This CDR3 region has 19 residues. Germline CDR1 is MDHEN and CDR2 is SYDVKM. V was trimmed by 7 bases and J by 0 bases, leaving 26 bases between them. CDR3 region: CASTPGDPKDSDSTDTQYF. In nucleotides, the CDR3 is TGTGCCAGCACCCCCGGGGACCCGAAAGACTCCGACAGCACAGATACGCAGTATTTT.

The rearrangement links TRBV3-1 to TRBJ2-5; 10 nucleotides match TRBD2. Germline V lookup: CDR1 LGHDT, CDR2 YNNKEL (reference sequence). The junction had 4 bases not matched to a gene; V was cut back by 1 base and J by 2 bases. The CDR3 has 16 residues. The CDR3 loop is CASSQAGLAYQETQYF. The CDR3 DNA follows: TGTGCCAGCAGCCAAGCGGGACTAGCGTATCAAGAGACCCAGTACTTC.

In the case of this clonotype: Relative to the germline gene, one junction end is altered; a read error may explain this. The chain joins TRBV20-1 to TRBJ1-2; D may be TRBD1 (6 bases). This CDR3 region has 14 residues. CDR1 is DFQATT and CDR2 is SNEGSKA in the germline V gene (reference sequence). CDR3 sequence reads: CSARGGRGNYGHTF. The CDR3 nucleotides are TGCAGTGCTAGAGGAGGCAGGGGAAACTATGGCCACACCTTC.

Only one count was recorded for this clonotype. The chain is built from TRBV20-1 and TRBJ2-5; 10 bases agree with TRBD2. Germline V gene data show CDR1 as DFQATT and CDR2 as SNEGSKA (reference sequence). The CDR3 sequence is 14 residues long. V was clipped by 7 bases and J by 4 bases; unmatched bases: 9. DNA for the CDR3: TGCAGTGTGGGCAGCGGGGGGGAGGGAGAGACCCAGTACTTC. Amino acids: CSVGSGGEGETQYF.

The rearrangement uses TRBV20-1 and TRBJ2-3, with 11 bases identical to TRBD2. The CDR3 loop spans 16 amino acids. Germline V gene lookup returns CDR1 DFQATT and CDR2 SNEGSKA (reference sequence). V trimming: 2 bases; J trimming: 4 bases; junction bases outside the gene matches: 8. The CDR3, as DNA: TGCAGTGCTAGATCCCCGACTAGCGGGGCCCCAGATACGCAGTATTTT. This codes for CSARSPTSGAPDTQYF.

V gene TRBV27 combines with J gene TRBJ1-4, with unresolved D. This CDR3 contains 17 residues. Looked up from germline, CDR1 is MNHEY and CDR2 is SMNVEV (reference sequence). Trimming left V 5 bases short and J 4 bases short, with 20 bases between. The CDR3 DNA reads TGTGCCAGCAGTGCCCTCCTCGGGTTGCGCTTTAATGAAAAACTGTTTTTT. Translation: CASSALLGLRFNEKLFF. Together with reference TRBV27 and TRBJ1-4, the CDR3 gives the full variable domain: EAQVTQNPRYLITVTGKKLTVTCSQNMNHEYMSWYRQDPGLGLRQIYYSMNVEVTDKGDVPEGYKVSRKEKRNFPLILESPSPNQTSLYFCASSALLGLRFNEKLFFGSGTQLSVL.

The V and J genes are TRBV4-1 and TRBJ1-2; TRBD1 agrees at 8 bases. Trimming removed 5 bases from V and 2 bases from J; junction bases left unmatched: 13. The CDR3 consists of 17 residues. Germline CDR1 reads MGHRA; CDR2 reads YSYEKL. The CDR3 here is CASSSPPGQGVNYGYTF. The CDR3 DNA follows: TGCGCCAGCAGCTCCCCTCCCGGACAGGGCGTGAACTATGGCTACACCTTC.

The chain has TRBV13 and TRBJ1-3; D is uncertain. V lost 6 bases, J lost 3 bases, and 9 bases lay in between. This CDR3 is built from 13 residues. CDR1 is PRHDT and CDR2 is FYEKMQ in the germline V gene (reference sequence). The CDR3 sequence is CASRIGYGNTIYF. CDR3 coding DNA: TGTGCCAGCAGAATAGGGTATGGAAACACCATATATTTT.

The chain recombines TRBV10-3 with TRBJ1-4; 7 nucleotides line up with TRBD1. The V gene end was trimmed by 3 bases and the J gene end by 6 bases; junction bases not matched to a gene: 7. CDR1 and CDR2 (germline): ENHRY, SYGVKD. CDR3 length: 15 amino acids. This CDR3 reads CAISDRDSGDEKLFF. The CDR3 DNA is TGTGCCATCAGTGACCGGGACAGCGGAGATGAAAAACTGTTTTTT.

The chain links TRBV9 to TRBJ2-1, with 12 bases fitting TRBD2. J lost 10 bases, V lost 4 bases, and 9 bases had no gene match. The CDR3 length is 15 residues. Germline CDR1 reads SGDLS; CDR2 reads YYNGEE. The CDR3 reads CASSLLAGGSREQFF. For the CDR3, the DNA is TGTGCCAGCAGCCTCCTAGCGGGGGGGTCACGAGAGCAGTTCTTC.

The CDR3 DNA follows: TGTGCCAGCAGGGGGGGCCTAAGGAATGAGCAGTACTTC. It encodes CASRGGLRNEQYF. This sequence joins TRBV7-2 and TRBJ2-1; D is perhaps TRBD1 or TRBD2 (6 bases each). The J call may not be correct, given that the DNA end is closer to TRBJ2-7. Germline CDR1 and CDR2: SGHTA and FQGNSA. There are 13 residues in the CDR3.

CDR3 in DNA: TGTGCCAGCAGCGTAGTGGGACAGGGGGTCGGCTACGAGCAGTACTTC. Translation gives CASSVVGQGVGYEQYF. J is TRBJ2-7 and V is TRBV9, with 11 bases identical to TRBD1. Germline V gene data show CDR1 as SGDLS and CDR2 as YYNGEE. V lost 0 bases and J lost 3; bases outside the gene matches: 5. The CDR3 consists of 16 residues. Complete variable domain (other parts from reference TRBV9 and TRBJ2-7): DSGVTQTPKHLITATGQRVTLRCSPRSGDLSVYWYQQSLDQGLQFLIQYYNGEERAKGNILERFSAQQFPDLHSELNLSSLELGDSALYFCASSVVGQGVGYEQYFGPGTRLTVT.

This clonotype appeared a few times. The genes are TRBV20-1 and TRBJ2-6; D not resolved. The CDR3 contains 15 residues. CDR1 and CDR2 from the germline V gene are DFQATT and SNEGSKA (reference sequence). V lost 0 bases, J lost 2 bases, and 8 bases lay in between. DNA of the CDR3: TGCAGTGCTAGAGATAAAAGGACTGGGGCCAACGTCCTGACTTTC. Translating gives CSARDKRTGANVLTF.

V usage is TRBV5-1 and J usage is TRBJ2-1, with TRBD2 identical over 10 bases. Trimming cost V 4 bases and J 5 bases; bases outside gene matches: 9. Germline V gives CDR1 SGHRS, CDR2 YFSETQ. CDR3 length: 16 residues. The CDR3 sequence: CASSDGLADYHNEQFF. CDR3 DNA: TGCGCCAGCAGCGACGGACTAGCGGACTACCACAATGAGCAGTTCTTC.